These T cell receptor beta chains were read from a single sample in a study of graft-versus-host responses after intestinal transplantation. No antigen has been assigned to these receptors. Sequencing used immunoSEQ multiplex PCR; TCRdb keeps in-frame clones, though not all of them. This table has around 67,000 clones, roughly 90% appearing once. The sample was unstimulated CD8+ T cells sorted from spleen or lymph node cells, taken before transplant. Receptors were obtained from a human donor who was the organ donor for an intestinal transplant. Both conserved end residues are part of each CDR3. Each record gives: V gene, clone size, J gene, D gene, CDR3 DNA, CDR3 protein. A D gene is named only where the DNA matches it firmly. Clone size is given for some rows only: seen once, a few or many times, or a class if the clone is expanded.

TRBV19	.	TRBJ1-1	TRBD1	TGTGCCAGCGCTGAGACAGGGCCTTTCACTGAAGCTTTCTTT	CASAETGPFTEAFF
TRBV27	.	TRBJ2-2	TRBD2	TGTGCCAGCAGTTGGGGGGGAACCGGGGAGCTGTTTTTT	CASSWGGTGELFF
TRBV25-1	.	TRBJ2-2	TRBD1	TGTGCCAGCAGTGACGGGACAGGGGGGGACAAAGGGGAGCTGTTTTTT	CASSDGTGGDKGELFF
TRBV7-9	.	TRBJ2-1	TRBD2	TGTGCCAGCAGCTCCATTGTGGCTAGCGGGGGGGCATTCGATAATGAGCAGTTCTTC	CASSSIVASGGAFDNEQFF
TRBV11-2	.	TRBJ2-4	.	TGTGCCAGCAGCTTAGAGGGGGGGGCCGGAAACATTCAGTACTTC	CASSLEGGAGNIQYF
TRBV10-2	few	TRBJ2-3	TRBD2	TGCGCCATCCTCACCGGGACTAGATTACCAGATACGCAGTATTTT	CAILTGTRLPDTQYF
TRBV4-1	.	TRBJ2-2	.	TGCGCCAGCAGCGCCACAGGGGGACTAATCACCGGGGAGCTGTTTTTT	CASSATGGLITGELFF
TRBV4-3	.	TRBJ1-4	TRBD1	TGCGCCAGCAGTATGTGGGACAGGGAAGAAAAACTGTTTTTT	CASSMWDREEKLFF
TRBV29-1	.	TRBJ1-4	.	TGCAGCGTTGTAACCCAGGGGGAAAAACTGTTTTTT	CSVVTQGEKLFF
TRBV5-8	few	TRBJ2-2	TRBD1	TGTGCCAGCAGCCATAGGGGGCTTGGCACCGGGGAGCTGTTTTTT	CASSHRGLGTGELFF
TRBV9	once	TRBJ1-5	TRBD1	TGTGCCAGCAGGAGATTACAGGGGGCTAGGAGTCAGCCCCAGCATTTT	CASRRLQGARSQPQHF
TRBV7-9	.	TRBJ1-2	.	TGTGCCAGCAGCCTGTGGTCGACAGACCGAACTCCCTTC	CASSLWSTDRTPF
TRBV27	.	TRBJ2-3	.	TGTGCCAGCAGTTGTCCGGTTTACAGGGAAAAGGGGGATACGCAGTATTTT	CASSCPVYREKGDTQYF
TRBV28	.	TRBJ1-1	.	TGTGCCAGCAGTTTTAGCACGGGGGCTTTCTTT	CASSFSTGAFF
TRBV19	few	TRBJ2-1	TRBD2	TGTGCCAGTAGAGTAGCGGGGGAAAACAATGAGCAGTTCTTC	CASRVAGENNEQFF
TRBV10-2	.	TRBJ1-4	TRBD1	TGCGCCAGCAGTCCCCGGGACAGGGGGTATGCTAATGAAAAACTGTTTTTT	CASSPRDRGYANEKLFF
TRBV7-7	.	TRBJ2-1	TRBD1	TGTGCTAGCAGCCCCGACTCCCAGGGGGTCAATGAGCAGTTCTTC	CASSPDSQGVNEQFF
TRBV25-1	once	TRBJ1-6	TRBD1	TGTGCCAGCAGTGCTACAGGGGATAATTCACCCCTCCACTTT	CASSATGDNSPLHF
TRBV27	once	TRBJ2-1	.	TGTGCCAGCAGTTATGGGCCCACCTCTGAGCAGTTCTTC	CASSYGPTSEQFF
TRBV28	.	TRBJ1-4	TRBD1	TGTGCCAGCACGACAGGGGGGAGTGAAAAACTGTTTTTT	CASTTGGSEKLFF
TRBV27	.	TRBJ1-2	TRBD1	TGTGCCAGCAGTTTGACAGGGAACAAGTATGGCTACACCTTC	CASSLTGNKYGYTF
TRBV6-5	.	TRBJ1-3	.	TGTGCCAGCGCACAACAGGGTCCTCCATACACCATATATTTT	CASAQQGPPYTIYF
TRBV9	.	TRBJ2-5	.	TGTGCCAGCAGCGCCCCCAGGGTTGAGACCCAGTACTTC	CASSAPRVETQYF
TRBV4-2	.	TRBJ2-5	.	TGTGCCAGCAGCCAAGTCTGGGGGGACCAAGAGACCCAGTACTTC	CASSQVWGDQETQYF
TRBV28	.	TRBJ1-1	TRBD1	TGTGCCACCACAGTTTTGGAGGGGGCACAGATAACTGAAGCTTTCTTT	CATTVLEGAQITEAFF
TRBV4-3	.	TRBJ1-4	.	TGCGCCAGCAGCCAAGGGGCGTTAGGGGTGCCGGCTAATGAAAAACTGTTTTTT	CASSQGALGVPANEKLFF
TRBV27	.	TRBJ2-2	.	TGTGCCAGCAGCGCGGGTGCCGGGGAGCTGTTTTTT	CASSAGAGELFF
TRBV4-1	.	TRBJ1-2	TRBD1	TGCGCCAGCAGCTCTCAACAGGGGACTCACTATGGCTACACCTTC	CASSSQQGTHYGYTF
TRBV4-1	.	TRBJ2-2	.	TGCGCCAGCAGCCAAGGGGGCGGCACCGGGGAGCTGTTTTTT	CASSQGGGTGELFF
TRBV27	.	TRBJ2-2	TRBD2	TGTGCCAGCAGTTCTTTAGGACTAGCCCAAAATACCCTCGAGTTTTTT	CASSSLGLAQNTLEFF
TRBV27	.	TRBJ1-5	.	TGTGCCAGCAGTCACGAGGGAGATCCTCAGCCCCAGCATTTT	CASSHEGDPQPQHF
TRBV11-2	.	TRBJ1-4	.	TGTGCCAGCAGGAGCGGGGGCCTGGGAGAAAAACTGTTTTTT	CASRSGGLGEKLFF
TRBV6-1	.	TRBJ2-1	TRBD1	TGTGCCAGCAGTGACAGACAGGGGGACTACAATGAGCAGTTCTTC	CASSDRQGDYNEQFF
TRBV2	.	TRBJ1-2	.	TGTGCCAGCAGTTCGACCCCGCCCGGGACACCCTATGGCTACACCTTC	CASSSTPPGTPYGYTF
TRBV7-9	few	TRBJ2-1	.	TGTGCCAGCAGCTTAGGGGCGGGGCCCTACAATGAGCAGTTCTTC	CASSLGAGPYNEQFF
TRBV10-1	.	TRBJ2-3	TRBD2	TGCGCCAGCAGTGACACTCCGGGACTACCTAATACGCAGTATTTT	CASSDTPGLPNTQYF
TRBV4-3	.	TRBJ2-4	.	TGCGCCAGCAGCCAAGATAAGAGGGGGATAGCCAAAAACATTCAGTACTTC	CASSQDKRGIAKNIQYF
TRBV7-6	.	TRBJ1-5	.	TGTGCCAGCAGCTTGTCAGGGAATCAGCCCCAGCATTTT	CASSLSGNQPQHF
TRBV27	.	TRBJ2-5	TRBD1	TGTGCCAGCAGTCCCCGAGGGACAGGGTACGAGACCCAGTACTTC	CASSPRGTGYETQYF
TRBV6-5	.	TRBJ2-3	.	TGTGCCAGCAGTTTGGGCAGCACAGATACGCAGTATTTT	CASSLGSTDTQYF
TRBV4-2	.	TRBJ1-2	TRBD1	TGTGCCAGCAGCCAGGACAGGGTTGGGTTTCTCTATGGCTACACCTTC	CASSQDRVGFLYGYTF
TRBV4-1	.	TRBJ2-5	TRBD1	TGCGCCAGCAGCCAGGGCGGGACAGGAGGCCAAGAGACCCAGTACTTC	CASSQGGTGGQETQYF
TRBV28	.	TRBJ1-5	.	TGTGCCAGCAGTACCCCCGACAGGTTCGTGGATCAGCCCCAGCATTTT	CASSTPDRFVDQPQHF
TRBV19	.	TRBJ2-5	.	TGTGCCAGTAGTATCGGTCTCCAAGAGACCCAGTACTTC	CASSIGLQETQYF
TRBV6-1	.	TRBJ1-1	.	TGTGCCAGCAGTGAAGCGGAGCGGACTGAAGCTTTCTTT	CASSEAERTEAFF
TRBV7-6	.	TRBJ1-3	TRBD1	TGTGCCAGCAGCTCGAGAGGGGGCTTAGATGGAAACACCATATATTTT	CASSSRGGLDGNTIYF
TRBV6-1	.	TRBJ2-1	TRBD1	TGTGCCAGCAGGGACAGGGGGCAGAACTACAATGAGCAGTTCTTC	CASRDRGQNYNEQFF
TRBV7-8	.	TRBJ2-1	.	TGTGCCAGCAGCACCCCCCGTGCGGCGAGAAACAATGAGCAGTTCTTC	CASSTPRAARNNEQFF
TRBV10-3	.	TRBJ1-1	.	TGTGCCATCAGTGAGAAACAGGGAGAGACTGAAGCTTTCTTT	CAISEKQGETEAFF
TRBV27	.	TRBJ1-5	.	TGTGCCAGCACTGACATCGGGGGTAGCAATCAGCCCCAGCATTTT	CASTDIGGSNQPQHF
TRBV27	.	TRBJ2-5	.	TGTGCCAGCAGTTTCGGCAGGGAAGAGACCCAGTACTTC	CASSFGREETQYF
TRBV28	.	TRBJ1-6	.	TGTGCCAGCAGTTTAGAGGGGAGGCCTTATAATTCACCCCTCCACTTT	CASSLEGRPYNSPLHF
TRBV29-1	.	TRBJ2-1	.	TGCAGCGTACCATTCGGGGGATCCTCCTACAATGAGCAGTTCTTC	CSVPFGGSSYNEQFF